This is a list of T cell receptor beta chains from one sample in a study of blood T cell repertoires in COVID-19. TCRdb's copy holds only in-frame clones and misses some; the assay was immunoSEQ multiplex PCR. The sample consists of just under 350,000 clones, about four fifths of them appearing once. Sequenced material: peripheral blood. These receptors all come from a man aged 25-45 years with active or convalescent COVID-19. CDR3s include the opening cysteine and the closing phenylalanine or tryptophan. D genes are given only for firm matches.

TRBV5-6	.	TRBJ2-7	CASSLAWGGTAYEQYF
TRBV19	.	TRBJ2-3	CASSPESTDTQYF
TRBV28	.	TRBJ2-4	CASSFGVGSVDTKNIQYF
TRBV25-1	TRBD2	TRBJ2-3	CASSEWGRADTQYF
TRBV27	TRBD1	TRBJ1-5	CASSLGTAGNQPQHF
TRBV7-9	.	TRBJ1-2	CASSLAPDYGYTF
TRBV24-1	TRBD2	TRBJ2-5	CATSDLAGGQETQYF
TRBV4-2	TRBD2	TRBJ2-1	CASSQGTSGLGNEQFF
TRBV25-1	.	TRBJ1-1	CASRKNGGAEAFF
TRBV25-1	TRBD2	TRBJ2-7	CASSDWGGNYEQYF
TRBV11-3	TRBD1	TRBJ1-6	CASSADRAVNSPLHF
TRBV28	.	TRBJ1-3	CASSSTGPGNTIYF
TRBV19	.	TRBJ1-1	CASSMGPPGRTEAFF
TRBV14	TRBD1	TRBJ1-1	CASSLRQGVGPEAFF
TRBV4-3	.	TRBJ2-1	CASSQSQGFPYNEQFF
TRBV24-1	.	TRBJ1-2	CATSAPGEGIYGYTF
TRBV9	.	TRBJ1-5	CASPPTEWVYSNQPQHF
TRBV27	.	TRBJ1-6	CASNPQGMSSPLHF
TRBV2	TRBD2	TRBJ2-1	CASEASGYNEQFF
TRBV18	.	TRBJ1-6	CASSPAGHEVLSGPPLHF
TRBV7-3	.	TRBJ1-1	CASSLGRGSTEAFF
TRBV9	TRBD2	TRBJ2-2	CASSERSSGRFTGELFF
TRBV7-2	TRBD1	TRBJ2-7	CASSSGQASSYEQYF
TRBV28	.	TRBJ1-3	CASSSPARGNTIYF
TRBV14	.	TRBJ2-3	CASSQDPSGGTDTQYF
TRBV11-2	TRBD1	TRBJ1-1	CASSRDRGRAFF
TRBV5-4	TRBD1	TRBJ1-1	CASSLTGTDTEAFF
TRBV27	.	TRBJ1-2	CASSFQTLPGGGYGYTF
TRBV30	TRBD1	TRBJ2-5	CAWSPPGGLTQYF
TRBV24-1	.	TRBJ2-2	CATSGVAGPNTGELFF
TRBV28	.	TRBJ1-6	CASSHTGRTETYNSPLHF
TRBV9	TRBD1	TRBJ1-6	CASSVTGVGGSPLHF
TRBV11-3	.	TRBJ1-2	CASSLGTGEHYGYTF
TRBV7-8	.	TRBJ1-1	CASSLNARVGRNTEAFF
TRBV7-8	TRBD1	TRBJ1-2	CASSLEGQGANGYTF
TRBV3-1/TRBV3-2	.	TRBJ2-3	CASSRTPASTDTQYF
TRBV7-9	TRBD1	TRBJ1-2	CASARFVGQGFNYGYTF
TRBV30	TRBD1	TRBJ1-4	CAWDRTGRNEKLFF
TRBV19	TRBD2	TRBJ2-2	CASNSAGDTGELFF
TRBV28	.	TRBJ1-1	CASSIRQNTEAFF
TRBV4-2	.	TRBJ1-2	CASSQDAVNYGYTF
TRBV9	TRBD1	TRBJ1-2	CASSKQGVNYGYTF